This T cell receptor (beta chain) originates from a study of blood T cell repertoires in COVID-19. At the level of the study: Sample material is recorded as cDNA or gDNA derived from T cells, B-cell-depleted T cells, or PBMCs.

The germline gives CDR1 SGHNT, CDR2 YYREEE (reference sequence). The CDR3 has 19 residues. For this clone: An end of the junction differs from the germline gene, which may be a read error.

In the authors' workflow: Cell counts per sample came from amplifying reference gene primers. The protocol was immunoSEQ multiplex PCR, while the TCRdb copy is restricted to in-frame clones and leaves out a portion. For V, J and clone size, that table is used; D and trimming come from the DNA. The table lists under 200,000 clones, around 89% of them singletons. The sequence was collected from a middle-aged man with active or convalescent COVID-19. Specimen: peripheral blood. V is TRBV5-4 and J is TRBJ2-2; 10 bases are shared with TRBD2. CDR3 DNA: TGTGCCAGCAGCTTGGCCTCTAGCGGGAGAGGGTTGAACGCCGGGGAGCTGTTTTTT. Protein product: CASSLASSGRGLNAGELFF.